This T cell receptor beta chain was captured by sequencing in a study of blood T cell repertoires in COVID-19. In the study overall: Sites across the United States, Italy and Spain contributed samples from acute and convalescent COVID-19. PBMCs, B-cell-depleted T cells, or T cells were the source of the cDNA or gDNA that made up the material.

Deletions cut 0 bases from V and 5 bases from J, with 12 bases between. Germline V gene sequence: CDR1 SGHKS, CDR2 YYEKEE (reference sequence). This CDR3 has 14 amino acids. As processed by the authors: By means of reference gene primer amplification, nucleated cell counts were estimated. TCRdb's table, derived via immunoSEQ multiplex PCR, lists solely in-frame clones and lacks some. The V and J calls and clone size come from that table; D and trimming were worked out from the DNA. Altogether about 160,000 clones are present, approximately 84% being singletons, with the ten largest covering about a fifth.

V usage is TRBV5-5 and J usage is TRBJ2-7; weak D call: TRBD1 (6 bases). This TCR derives from a woman over 75 with acute or convalescent COVID-19. The sequenced material came from peripheral blood. The DNA for the CDR3 is TGTGCCAGCAGCTTGGGGCAGGGGCCCGACGAGCAGTACTTC. It codes for CASSLGQGPDEQYF.